The 20 T cell receptor beta chains in this list originate from one sample, sequenced in a study of early T cells in non-severe SARS-CoV-2 infection. TCRdb called the 5' RACE reads again in MiXCR, with one record for every CDR3 protein. The profile shows about 66,000 distinct CDR3 sequences, 20% to 25% of them singletons. This sample comprised whole blood, obtained at baseline. The receptors here all came from an adult who was a healthcare worker with PCR-confirmed SARS-CoV-2 infection or an uninfected control (not recorded which).

The CDR3 region has the DNA TGTGCCAGCAGCCAAGACCTTGGGACAGGTATCGATGAGCAGTTCTTC. This sequence encodes CASSQDLGTGIDEQFF. The chain carries TRBV3-1 and TRBJ2-1; 8 positions agree with TRBD1. Per the germline V gene, CDR1 is LGHDT and CDR2 is YNNKEL (reference sequence). Germline trimming cut 0 bases from V and 8 bases from J; bases unmatched to any gene: 9. The CDR3 consists of 16 residues.

Only a few counts were recorded for this clonotype. J is TRBJ1-6 and V is TRBV11-2; D is unclear. V was trimmed by 1 base and J by 10 bases, leaving 5 bases between them. CDR1 and CDR2 (germline): SGHAT, FQNNGV. The CDR3 is 12 amino acids. CDR3 residues: CASSLGGSPLHF. In nucleotides, the CDR3 is TGTGCCAGCAGCTTAGGCGGATCACCCCTCCACTTT.

This clonotype was recorded many times. The chain is built from TRBV12-3 or TRBV12-4 and TRBJ2-2, with 9 bases that match TRBD2. V trimming: 5 bases; J trimming: 4 bases; junction bases outside the gene matches: 5. CDR3 length equals 15 residues. The chain's CDR3 is CASSQAGGITGELFF. CDR3 nucleotides: TGTGCCAGCAGTCAAGCGGGGGGAATCACCGGGGAGCTGTTTTTT.

The V call is TRBV10-3, the J call TRBJ2-1; no clear D gene. The CDR3 covers 12 residues. Germline V lookup: CDR1 ENHRY, CDR2 SYGVKD. Trimming pared 4 bases from V and 9 bases from J, leaving 10 bases between. This CDR3 reads CAISAKVGEQFF. The CDR3 DNA reads TGTGCCATCAGTGCTAAAGTCGGTGAGCAGTTCTTC.

V gene TRBV11-2 combines with J gene TRBJ1-3; D remains ambiguous. Germline V gene sequence: CDR1 SGHAT, CDR2 FQNNGV. The CDR3 extends over 14 amino acids. V was trimmed by 2 bases and J by 0 bases, leaving 5 bases between them. The CDR3 DNA follows: TGTGCCAGCAGCTTAACGGACTCTGGAAACACCATATATTTT. Protein: CASSLTDSGNTIYF.

The gene calls are TRBV3-1 and TRBJ2-7; D is perhaps TRBD1 (6 bases). The CDR3 extends over 16 amino acids. Germline CDR1 is LGHDT and CDR2 is YNNKEL (reference sequence). Trimming cost V 3 bases and J 6 bases, with 21 bases left between them. CDR3 bases: TGTGCCAGCAGCCATTTCCGCGGCAGGGGTAGGCGCGAGCAGTACTTC. Its protein is CASSHFRGRGRREQYF.

This chain links TRBV7-9 with TRBJ1-3; D gene ambiguous. CDR1 and CDR2 from the germline V gene are SEHNR and FQNEAQ (reference sequence). V was clipped by 3 bases and J by 0 bases, with 6 bases between them. CDR3 length: 14 amino acids. Here the CDR3 DNA reads TGTGCCAGCAGCTTGAGTATCTCTGGAAACACCATATATTTT. Encoded protein: CASSLSISGNTIYF.

CDR3 in amino acids: CASRTTGFNEQYF. CDR3 DNA sequence: TGTGCCAGCAGAACGACAGGGTTTAACGAGCAGTACTTC. The chain combines TRBV6-6 with TRBJ2-7, with TRBD1 matching over 7 bases. The CDR3 length is 13 residues. J was trimmed by 5 bases and V by 6 bases; bases with no gene match: 7. Per germline, CDR1 MNHNY and CDR2 SVGAGI (reference sequence).

A few counts support this clonotype. This sequence joins TRBV6-5 and TRBJ2-5; D unresolved. Deletions cut 6 bases from V and 0 bases from J, with 8 bases between. Per the germline V gene, CDR1 is MNHEY and CDR2 is SVGAGI. The CDR3 totals 13 residues. The CDR3 DNA follows: TGTGCCAGCAGAGTTAATAACCAAGAGACCCAGTACTTC. Translation gives CASRVNNQETQYF.

CDR3 bases: TGTGCCAGCTCTCGGGGACAGGGAGAAGAGACCCAGTACTTC. This codes for CASSRGQGEETQYF. This chain connects TRBV18 to TRBJ2-5; 9 bases are a match to TRBD1. The CDR3 spans 14 residues. V lost 6 bases, J lost 3 bases, and 5 bases stayed unmatched. Germline V gene sequence: CDR1 KGHSH, CDR2 LQKENI.

This clonotype was seen a few times. The V gene is TRBV28, the J gene TRBJ2-7, with 7 bases identical to TRBD1. The germline CDR1 and CDR2 sequences are MDHEN and SYDVKM. CDR3 length: 12 residues. Trimming cost V 9 bases and J 0 bases; bases outside gene matches: 2. CDR3 bases: TGTGCCAGTAGACAGGGCTCCTACGAGCAGTACTTC. This sequence encodes CASRQGSYEQYF.

This clonotype was found a few times. The V gene is TRBV30, the J gene TRBJ1-5; D is uncertain. Trimming took off 0 bases at V and 4 bases at J, with 7 bases between the two ends. CDR3 length: 13 amino acids. Germline CDR1 GTSNPN, CDR2 SVGIG (reference sequence). In DNA form, the CDR3 reads TGTGCCTGGAGTGTAGGTCCGAATCAGCCCCAGCATTTT. Translation: CAWSVGPNQPQHF.

This clonotype came up many times. V gene TRBV29-1 combines with J gene TRBJ2-5; a weak D match, TRBD2 (5 bases). CDR1 and CDR2 (germline): SQVTM, ANQGSEA. Trimming removed 3 bases at V and 5 bases at J, with 10 bases between. This CDR3 spans 12 amino acids. This CDR3 is CSVEGAGETQYF. The CDR3 region has the DNA TGCAGCGTTGAGGGAGCCGGGGAGACCCAGTACTTC.

This clonotype was observed a few times. The chain has TRBV12-3 or TRBV12-4 and TRBJ1-2; TRBD1 matches 7 bases. With 5 bases clipped from V and 2 bases from J, the junction kept 2 bases outside the gene matches. The CDR3 totals 13 residues. CDR3 in amino acids: CASSPQGNYGYTF. The CDR3, as DNA: TGTGCCAGCAGTCCACAGGGGAACTATGGCTACACCTTC.

This clonotype has just a few counts. The chain combines TRBV4-1 with TRBJ2-3, with 10 bases aligning to TRBD1. CDR1 is MGHRA, CDR2 YSYEKL, per germline. The CDR3 contains 16 residues. Trimming took 0 bases from V and 7 from J; bases not matched to a gene: 7. The CDR3 loop is CASSQDGGQGKYTQYF. CDR3 in DNA: TGCGCCAGCAGCCAAGATGGGGGACAGGGGAAATATACGCAGTATTTT.

The gene calls are TRBV27 and TRBJ1-1; tentative D call: TRBD1 (6 bases). V shed 3 bases and J shed 8 bases, with 13 bases lying between them. This CDR3 comprises 13 residues. Germline V CDR1 and CDR2: MNHEY, SMNVEV (reference sequence). The DNA of the CDR3 is TGTGCCAGCAGTTTTCAAGGGGGGCGAGAAGCTTTCTTT. Amino acid sequence: CASSFQGGREAFF.

V usage is TRBV18 and J usage is TRBJ2-2; the D gene is possibly TRBD1 (5 bases). The CDR3 has 14 amino acids. Trimming cost V 2 bases and J 7 bases, with 11 bases left between them. Germline CDR1 reads KGHSH; CDR2 reads LQKENI. The CDR3 coding sequence is TGTGCCAGCTCACCAATTGACAGTTTCGGGGAGCTGTTTTTT. It translates to CASSPIDSFGELFF.

V is TRBV12-3 or TRBV12-4 and J is TRBJ2-3, with a possible D match to TRBD2 (6 bases). Trimming took 6 bases from V and 2 from J, leaving 15 bases between them. CDR3 size: 15 residues. This CDR3 is CASSLVSGATDTQYF. The CDR3 coding sequence is TGTGCCAGCAGCTTGGTTAGCGGAGCCACAGATACGCAGTATTTT.

A remark on this clonotype: The junction differs from germline at one of its ends, possibly a read error. The chain recombines TRBV6-1 with TRBJ2-7; 7 bases are a match to TRBD2. Looked up from germline, CDR1 is MNHNS and CDR2 is SASEGT. The CDR3 covers 13 residues. CDR3 amino acids: CASSENRQIAGYF. CDR3 sequence (DNA): TGTGCCAGCAGTGAAAATCGGCAGATAGCGGGTTATTTC.

The J gene is TRBJ2-6, the V gene TRBV12-3 or TRBV12-4, with a tentative D call TRBD2 (5 bases). The germline V and J ends were trimmed by 0 bases and 7 bases, with 16 bases remaining between them. The CDR3 runs to 17 residues. CDR3 residues: CASSLAPGVDGANVLTF. The CDR3 region has the DNA TGTGCCAGCAGTTTAGCCCCCGGGGTGGACGGTGCCAACGTCCTGACTTTC.